These 20 T cell receptor beta chains were all obtained from the same sample, sequenced in a study of T cell changes during pregnancy in multiple sclerosis. The protocol was immunoSEQ multiplex PCR, while the TCRdb copy is restricted to in-frame clones and leaves out a portion. This sample has about 47,000 clones, with roughly 93% found just once. The sequencing here drew on peripheral blood, taken in the second trimester of pregnancy. Source of these receptors: a female donor with multiple sclerosis, enrolled in a pregnancy study.

V gene TRBV2 combines with J gene TRBJ2-5; TRBD1 matches 8 bases. CDR3 length equals 13 residues. CDR1 is SNHLY and CDR2 is FYNNEI in the germline V gene. Trimming at V came to 8 bases and at J to 1 base, leaving 3 bases not matched to a gene. For the CDR3, the DNA is TGTGCCAGCTTCGGGACAGGCCAAGAGACCCAGTACTTC. Translating it yields CASFGTGQETQYF.

V gene TRBV7-2 combines with J gene TRBJ2-7, with TRBD2 matching 7 bases. This CDR3 is built from 14 residues. Losses at the gene ends were 3 bases for V and 5 bases for J; bases not matched to a gene: 7. The germline V gene has CDR1 SGHTA and CDR2 FQGNSA. The CDR3 coding sequence is TGTGCCAGCAGCTTCAGGACTAGATCCAACGAGCAGTACTTC. Translating gives CASSFRTRSNEQYF.

CDR3 coding DNA: TGTGCCAGCAGCTTATGGCCAGGGGGAGATCTCTATTTT. Its protein is CASSLWPGGDLYF. The rearrangement links TRBV11-3 to TRBJ1-3; 7 bases are a match to TRBD1. Germline values: CDR1 SGHNT, CDR2 YENEEA. Trimming at V came to 2 bases and at J to 16 bases, leaving 11 bases not matched to a gene. This CDR3 has 13 residues.

V and J are TRBV7-2 and TRBJ2-3, with D possibly TRBD2 on 6 matching bases. The CDR3 extends over 15 amino acids. V lost 5 bases, J lost 6 bases, and 18 bases lay in between. Germline lookup yields CDR1 SGHTA and CDR2 FQGNSA. CDR3 nucleotides: TGTGCCAGCAGCAACGCGGGGCTAGCGTTGGATACGCAGTATTTT. Its translation: CASSNAGLALDTQYF.

The J gene is TRBJ1-4, the V gene TRBV18; a possible D gene is TRBD1 (5 bases). Germline CDR1 and CDR2: KGHSH and LQKENI. Trimming took 3 bases from V and 7 from J, leaving 15 bases between them. The CDR3 has 15 amino acids. The CDR3 DNA follows: TGTGCCAGCTCACCCGCAGGGAGGGAAGTTGAAAAACTGTTTTTT. Protein sequence: CASSPAGREVEKLFF.

In regard to this clone: In the same sample, other DNA sequences code for this CDR3. The chain links TRBV5-1 to TRBJ2-5; maybe TRBD2 (7 bases). CDR1 is SGHRS, CDR2 YFSETQ, per germline. CDR3 length equals 13 residues. The V end was cut by 0 bases, the J end by 5 bases, with 8 bases between. The CDR3 here is CASSLGGGETQYF. For the CDR3, the DNA is TGCGCCAGCAGCTTGGGGGGGGGCGAGACCCAGTACTTC.

V usage is TRBV29-1 and J usage is TRBJ2-1; the D gene is possibly TRBD1 (5 bases). V was clipped by 6 bases and J by 4 bases, with 10 bases between them. There are 12 residues in the CDR3. From germline, CDR1 is SQVTM and CDR2 ANQGSEA. CDR3 sequence (DNA): TGCAGCGTCCTCGCAGGGTACAATGAGCAGTTCTTC. This codes for CSVLAGYNEQFF.

The chain joins TRBV28 to TRBJ2-5, with D maybe TRBD1 (6 bases). Germline V gene lookup returns CDR1 MDHEN and CDR2 SYDVKM. Trimming pared 3 bases from V and 2 bases from J, leaving 13 bases between. The CDR3 loop spans 15 amino acids. CDR3 residues: CASSLTLQGQETQYF. CDR3 in DNA: TGTGCCAGCAGTTTGACTTTGCAGGGGCAAGAGACCCAGTACTTC.

This clone occurred once. The chain couples TRBV6-4 to TRBJ2-3; TRBD2 aligns across 7 bases. The germline CDR1 and CDR2 sequences are MRHNA and SNTAGT. There are 15 residues in the CDR3. J lost 0 bases, V lost 6 bases, and 6 bases had no gene match. CDR3 in DNA: TGTGCCAGCAGCCTCGCGACTAGCAGCACAGATACGCAGTATTTT. Amino acids: CASSLATSSTDTQYF.

V gene TRBV4-2 combines with J gene TRBJ2-4, with TRBD1 identical over 8 bases. Germline trimming cut 5 bases from V and 5 bases from J; bases unmatched to any gene: 14. Germline CDR1 is LGHNA and CDR2 is YNFKEQ. The CDR3 loop spans 17 amino acids. This chain's CDR3 is CASSKVLQGAVQNIQYF. CDR3 bases: TGTGCCAGCAGCAAAGTACTGCAGGGGGCGGTCCAAAACATTCAGTACTTC.

The chain carries TRBV7-2 and TRBJ2-1; D might be TRBD2 (5 bases). The V gene's germline CDR1 is SGHTA and CDR2 FQGNSA. V lost 1 base, J lost 10 bases, and 11 bases lay in between. The CDR3 extends over 13 amino acids. CDR3 amino acids: CASSLVEVAEQFF. The CDR3 coding sequence is TGTGCCAGCAGCTTAGTGGAGGTTGCCGAGCAGTTCTTC.

The V and J genes are TRBV10-3 and TRBJ2-1; D is ambiguous. V was pared by 5 bases and J by 3 bases, with 2 bases between. The germline V gene has CDR1 ENHRY and CDR2 SYGVKD. CDR3 size: 11 residues. The CDR3 bases are TGTGCCATCAGTTACTACAATGAGCAGTTCTTC. Amino acids: CAISYYNEQFF.

The CDR3 is CASSLLLAGGPSEQYF. CDR3 DNA: TGTGCCAGCAGCTTACTACTAGCGGGAGGGCCAAGCGAGCAGTACTTC. V usage is TRBV7-3 and J usage is TRBJ2-7; 13 bases line up with TRBD2. The V gene's germline CDR1 is SGHTA and CDR2 FQGTGA. The CDR3 is 16 amino acids. The ends lost 2 bases at V and 6 bases at J; junction bases unmatched: 7.

This clone appeared a single time. The genes are TRBV4-2 and TRBJ1-2; maybe TRBD1 (5 bases). Trimming took 0 bases from V and 2 from J, leaving 13 bases between them. This CDR3 has 16 residues. In germline, CDR1 is LGHNA, CDR2 YNFKEQ. The chain's CDR3 is CASSQEVGGFNYGYTF. CDR3 coding DNA: TGTGCCAGCAGCCAAGAAGTTGGGGGGTTCAACTATGGCTACACCTTC.

The chain joins TRBV5-5 to TRBJ1-3; no firm D call. Germline assignment: CDR1 SGHKS and CDR2 YYEKEE (reference sequence). The CDR3 is 14 residues long. The ends were cut back, 4 bases at V and 0 bases at J, with 8 bases in the middle. The CDR3 region has the DNA TGTGCCAGCAGCCGAGAGAGCTCTGGAAACACCATATATTTT. Translated: CASSRESSGNTIYF.

The chain joins TRBV7-8 to TRBJ2-1; TRBD2 aligns across 11 bases. Germline values: CDR1 SGHVS, CDR2 FQNEAQ. V gave up 1 base and J gave up 6 bases; unmatched junction bases: 2. The CDR3 contains 15 residues. The CDR3 loop reads CASSLVLAGANEQFF. As DNA, the CDR3 is TGTGCCAGCAGCTTAGTACTAGCGGGAGCCAATGAGCAGTTCTTC.

CDR3 DNA sequence: TGTGCCAGCAGTTTACTGGACAGGCCAGAGCAGTTCTTC. Translating it yields CASSLLDRPEQFF. The chain couples TRBV6-5 to TRBJ2-1; 7 positions agree with TRBD1. Per the germline V gene, CDR1 is MNHEY and CDR2 is SVGAGI. The V segment lost 4 bases and the J segment 10 bases; nucleotides outside the gene matches: 7. The CDR3 length is 13 residues.

V usage is TRBV9 and J usage is TRBJ2-7; 10 positions agree with TRBD1. The CDR3 is 14 amino acids. Germline V lookup: CDR1 SGDLS, CDR2 YYNGEE. V dropped 3 bases and J dropped 7; count of bases not matched to a gene: 7. Here the CDR3 DNA reads TGTGCCAGCAGCGCACGGACAGGGGGGCTGGAGCAGTACTTC. Amino acids: CASSARTGGLEQYF.

This chain connects TRBV4-3 to TRBJ2-5; TRBD2 aligns across 7 bases. This CDR3 has 15 residues. With V trimmed by 0 bases and J by 0 bases, 1 base remained unmatched. Germline CDR1 and CDR2: LGHNA and YSLEER. CDR3 bases: TGCGCCAGCAGCCAAGACCGGGGGGACCAAGAGACCCAGTACTTC. As protein: CASSQDRGDQETQYF.

In this sample, this clone turned up once. In nucleotides, the CDR3 is TGTGCCAGCAGTTTATTTGGCAGGATGACCACGAATGAGCAGTTCTTC. It encodes CASSLFGRMTTNEQFF. This rearrangement joins TRBV28 to TRBJ2-1; D is undetermined. This CDR3 is built from 16 residues. The ends were cut back, 1 base at V and 7 bases at J, with 17 bases in the middle. From germline, CDR1 is MDHEN and CDR2 SYDVKM.